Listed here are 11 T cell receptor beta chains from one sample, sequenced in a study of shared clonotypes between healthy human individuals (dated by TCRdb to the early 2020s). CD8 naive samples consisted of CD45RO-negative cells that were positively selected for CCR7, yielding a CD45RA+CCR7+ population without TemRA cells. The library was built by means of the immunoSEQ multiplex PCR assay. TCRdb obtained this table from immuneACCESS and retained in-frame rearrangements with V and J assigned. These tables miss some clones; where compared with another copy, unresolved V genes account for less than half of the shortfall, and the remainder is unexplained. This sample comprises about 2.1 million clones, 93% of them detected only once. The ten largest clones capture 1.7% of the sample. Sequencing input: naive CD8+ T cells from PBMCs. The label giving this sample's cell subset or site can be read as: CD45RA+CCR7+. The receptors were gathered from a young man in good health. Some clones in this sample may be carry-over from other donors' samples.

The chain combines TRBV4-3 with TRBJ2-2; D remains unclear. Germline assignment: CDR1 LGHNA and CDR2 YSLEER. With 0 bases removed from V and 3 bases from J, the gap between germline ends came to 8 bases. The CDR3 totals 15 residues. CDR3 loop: CASSQDRADTGELFF. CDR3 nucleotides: TGCGCCAGCAGCCAAGATCGCGCAGACACCGGGGAGCTGTTTTTT.

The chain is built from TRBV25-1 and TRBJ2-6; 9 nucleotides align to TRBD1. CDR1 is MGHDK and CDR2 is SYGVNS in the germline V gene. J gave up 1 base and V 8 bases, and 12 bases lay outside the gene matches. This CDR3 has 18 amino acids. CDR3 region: CASELTGGSGSGANVLTF. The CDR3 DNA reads TGTGCCAGCGAACTAACAGGGGGCTCTGGGTCTGGGGCCAACGTCCTGACTTTC.

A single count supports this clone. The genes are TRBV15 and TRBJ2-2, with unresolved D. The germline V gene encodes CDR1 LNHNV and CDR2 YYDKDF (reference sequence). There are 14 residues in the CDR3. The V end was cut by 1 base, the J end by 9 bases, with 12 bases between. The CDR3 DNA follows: TGTGCCACCAGCAGAGGCCCGGAGAGTCGGGAGCTGTTTTTT. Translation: CATSRGPESRELFF.

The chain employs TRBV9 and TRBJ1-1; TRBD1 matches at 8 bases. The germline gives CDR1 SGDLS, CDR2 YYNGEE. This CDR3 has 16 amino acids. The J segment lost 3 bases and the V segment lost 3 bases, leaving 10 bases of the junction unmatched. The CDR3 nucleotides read TGTGCCAGCAGCGATTCCTTAGGACAGGGTGACACTGAAGCTTTCTTT. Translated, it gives CASSDSLGQGDTEAFF. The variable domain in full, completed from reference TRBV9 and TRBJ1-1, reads DSGVTQTPKHLITATGQRVTLRCSPRSGDLSVYWYQQSLDQGLQFLIQYYNGEERAKGNILERFSAQQFPDLHSELNLSSLELGDSALYFCASSDSLGQGDTEAFFGQGTRLTVV.

The CDR3 loop is CASSAGLAQRDTQYF. For the CDR3, the DNA is TGTGCCAGCAGCGCAGGACTAGCGCAGAGGGATACGCAGTATTTT. The chain recombines TRBV13 with TRBJ2-3; 9 bases agree with TRBD2. The CDR3 is made up of 15 amino acids. V lost 5 bases to trimming and J lost 6 bases; unmatched junction nucleotides: 9. CDR1 is PRHDT and CDR2 is FYEKMQ in the germline V gene (reference sequence).

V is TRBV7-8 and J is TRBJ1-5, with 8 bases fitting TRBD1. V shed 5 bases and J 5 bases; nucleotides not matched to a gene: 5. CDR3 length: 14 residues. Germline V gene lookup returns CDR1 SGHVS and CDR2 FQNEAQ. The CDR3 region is CASSIGQGDQPQHF. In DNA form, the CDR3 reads TGTGCCAGCAGCATCGGACAGGGCGATCAGCCCCAGCATTTT. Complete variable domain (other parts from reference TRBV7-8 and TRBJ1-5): GAGVSQSPRYKVAKRGQDVALRCDPISGHVSLFWYQQALGQGPEFLTYFQNEAQLDKSGLPSDRFFAERPEGSVSTLKIQRTQQEDSAVYLCASSIGQGDQPQHFGDGTRLSIL.

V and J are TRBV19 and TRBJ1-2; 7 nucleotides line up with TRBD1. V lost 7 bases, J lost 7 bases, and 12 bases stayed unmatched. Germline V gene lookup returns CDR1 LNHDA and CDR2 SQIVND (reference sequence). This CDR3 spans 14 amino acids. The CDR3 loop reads CASNEKGQLFGYTF. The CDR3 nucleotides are TGTGCCAGTAATGAAAAGGGACAGCTCTTTGGCTACACCTTC.

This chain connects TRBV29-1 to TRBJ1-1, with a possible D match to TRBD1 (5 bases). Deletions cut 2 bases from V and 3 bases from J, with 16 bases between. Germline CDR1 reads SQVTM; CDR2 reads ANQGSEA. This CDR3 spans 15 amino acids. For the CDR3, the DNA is TGCAGCGTTGAAAGAGGGGCCACACCTCACACTGAAGCTTTCTTT. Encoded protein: CSVERGATPHTEAFF.

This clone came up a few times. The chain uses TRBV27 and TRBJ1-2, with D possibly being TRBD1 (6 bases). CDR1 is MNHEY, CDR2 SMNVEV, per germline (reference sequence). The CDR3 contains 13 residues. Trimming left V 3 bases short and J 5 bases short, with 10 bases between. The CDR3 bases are TGTGCCAGCAGTTTTTCCGGACAGTATGGCTACACCTTC. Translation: CASSFSGQYGYTF.

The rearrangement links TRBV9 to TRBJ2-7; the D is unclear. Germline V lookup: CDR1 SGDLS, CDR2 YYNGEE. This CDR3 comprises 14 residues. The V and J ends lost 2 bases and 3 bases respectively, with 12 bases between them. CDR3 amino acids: CASSVHASRYEQYF. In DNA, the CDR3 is TGTGCCAGCAGCGTTCACGCGAGCCGCTACGAGCAGTACTTC.

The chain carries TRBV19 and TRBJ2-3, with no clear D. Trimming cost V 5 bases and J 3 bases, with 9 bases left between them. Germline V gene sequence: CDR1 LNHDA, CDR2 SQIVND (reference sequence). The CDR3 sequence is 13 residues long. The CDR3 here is CASSPKLTDTQYF. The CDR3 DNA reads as TGTGCCAGTAGTCCGAAGCTAACAGATACGCAGTATTTT.